This T cell receptor beta chain is drawn from a study of cytomegalovirus exposure and HLA in healthy donors. Looking at the study overall: Across 350 to 400 genotyped donors, 81% landed in the Caucasian-associated ancestry cluster.

With 60 Vbeta and 13 Jbeta primers, the PCR was carried out. The method was immunoSEQ multiplex PCR; TCRdb's version includes in-frame clones alone and lacks a portion of them. Seen here are some 120,000 clones, roughly 80% observed once, and the top ten hold over 2.5%. This receptor was identified in a woman in her forties or fifties in good health and CMV-seronegative. The sequencing input was PBMCs.

The CDR3 here is CASSVRQTANNEQFF. CDR3 in DNA: TGTGCCAGCAGCGTAAGACAGACCGCCAACAATGAGCAGTTCTTC. V usage is TRBV9 and J usage is TRBJ2-1, with a possible D match to TRBD1 (5 bases). The germline gives CDR1 SGDLS, CDR2 YYNGEE. V lost 1 base to trimming and J lost 5 bases, with 13 bases between them. The length of the CDR3 is 15 residues.